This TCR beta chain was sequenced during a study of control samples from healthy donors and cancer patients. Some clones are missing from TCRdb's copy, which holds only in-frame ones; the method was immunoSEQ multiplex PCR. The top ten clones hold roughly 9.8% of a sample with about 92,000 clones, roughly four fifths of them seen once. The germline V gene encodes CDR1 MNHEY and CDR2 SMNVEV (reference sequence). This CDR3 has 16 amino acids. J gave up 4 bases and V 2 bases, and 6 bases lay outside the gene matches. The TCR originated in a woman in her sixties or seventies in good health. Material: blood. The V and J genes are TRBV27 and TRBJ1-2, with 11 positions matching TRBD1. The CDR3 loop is CASSLGQGAHGYGYTF. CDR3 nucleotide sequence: TGTGCCAGCAGTTTAGGACAGGGGGCGCATGGCTATGGCTACACCTTC.